This T cell receptor (beta chain) derives from a study of T cells after yellow fever vaccination. Study-wide findings and caveats: The study re-detected most primary-vaccination clones after the booster (around 96% CD4, 85% to 90% CD8).

Via MiXCR, TCRdb re-called the 5' RACE reads, giving one row per CDR3 protein. The sample includes roughly 120,000 distinct CDR3 sequences, roughly 7.2% of them seen just once. Trimming pared 4 bases from V and 7 bases from J, leaving 4 bases between. CDR3 length equals 11 residues. Germline CDR1 reads SGHTA; CDR2 reads FQGNSA. This clonotype was picked up many times. Its target is not known. This rearrangement joins TRBV7-2 to TRBJ2-2; D unresolved. The sample here was CD4+ T cells sorted from PBMCs, taken roughly seven weeks after the first yellow fever vaccination. The source of this sequence is a man aged 18-30 years who received the YFV17D yellow fever vaccine. CDR3 DNA sequence: TGTGCCAGCAGCTCCATCGGGGAGCTGTTTTTT. It specifies CASSSIGELFF.